This T cell receptor beta chain was captured in a study of human T cells and chemical hapten exposure. TCRdb re-called the RACE reads through MiXCR, storing one row per CDR3 protein. The table records roughly 92,000 distinct CDR3 sequences, over 10% of them present only once. The V segment lost 5 bases and the J segment 4 bases; nucleotides outside the gene matches: 8. The CDR3 is made up of 16 amino acids. Per the germline V gene, CDR1 is MNHEY and CDR2 is SMNVEV (reference sequence). Time point denoted: patch test 2, 6 weeks after DPC sensitization. Treatment specified: therapeutic diphenylcyclopropenone sensitization with weekly scalp DPC.

The TCR was taken from a woman between 40 and 55 years old with alopecia areata. Some clones in this sample may be carry-over from other donors' samples. The specimen was whole blood, collected in connection with sensitization to the hapten diphenylcyclopropenone (DPC). The chain joins TRBV27 to TRBJ2-1; 10 bases map to TRBD2. The CDR3 sequence: CASSADTSGAYNEQFF. In DNA form, the CDR3 reads TGTGCCAGCAGTGCCGACACTAGCGGGGCTTACAATGAGCAGTTCTTC.